The next 2 T cell receptor beta chains were all read from a single sample in a study of cytomegalovirus exposure and HLA in healthy donors. A multiplex PCR was run with 60 Vbeta primers and 13 Jbeta primers. Libraries were prepared by immunoSEQ multiplex PCR; TCRdb keeps only in-frame clonotypes and omits some of them. The sample shows around 100,000 clones, 76% of them seen only once. Material for sequencing was PBMCs. Every receptor here comes from a woman aged 45-59 years in good health and CMV-seropositive.

The V gene is TRBV5-8, the J gene TRBJ2-1, with TRBD1 as a possible D gene (7 bases). Trimming stripped 4 bases from V and 2 bases from J, with 10 bases between. This CDR3 has 14 residues. From germline, CDR1 is SGHTS and CDR2 YDEGEE. This CDR3 is CASSGGTAYNEQFF. For the CDR3, the DNA is TGTGCCAGCAGCGGAGGGACAGCCTACAATGAGCAGTTCTTC.

In its sample, this clone was seen a few times. Germline and junction disagree at one end, which may indicate a read error. The CDR3 DNA is TGTGCCAGCAGCTTTGGGACTAGTTACGATCAGTACTTC. Amino acid sequence: CASSFGTSYDQYF. This rearrangement joins TRBV11-3 to TRBJ2-7; TRBD2 matches at 8 bases. This CDR3 comprises 13 residues. Germline assignment: CDR1 SGHNT and CDR2 YENEEA.